The clone carrying this T cell receptor beta chain has a count of ten or more. The antigen remains undetermined. The source material, RNA transcripts, was used to amplify TCR beta CDR3 regions. First-round RT-PCR of the TCR CDR3 relied on the HTBI primer set. TCRdb processed the multiplex PCR reads anew with MiXCR; each CDR3 protein has one entry. The table has a few hundred thousand distinct CDR3 sequences, about 18% seen once. V was shortened by 2 bases and J by 10 bases, with 6 bases between the two germline ends. CDR1 and CDR2 from the germline V gene are SEHNR and FQNEAQ (reference sequence). The CDR3 is 11 amino acids. This sample was included in a study of T cells in Graves' hyperthyroidism and ophthalmopathy. Across the study: Peripheral blood collection took place at initial diagnosis, before any treatment. Study-level points and caveats: Most thyroid clonotypes with frequency above 0.001 were detected in blood. Model predictions of ophthalmopathy came a median roughly 6.7 months before onset.

PBMCs were sourced from more than 7.5 ml fresh peripheral blood. The material sequenced was blood. The receptor's source is a man between 18 and 35 years old with Graves' ophthalmopathy. This chain uses TRBV7-9 with TRBJ2-1; unclear D gene. CDR3 DNA: TGTGCCAGCAGCTTATCGGAGGAGCAGTTCTTC. Encoded protein: CASSLSEEQFF.